This T cell receptor beta chain was captured by sequencing in a study of T cell repertoires in ileal Crohn's disease. Across the whole study: At surgery, under 40% of patients smoked, with median disease duration roughly 7.2 years. About half of patients got postoperative therapy: about ten thiopurines, roughly 19 anti-TNF.

Here immunoSEQ multiplex PCR was the method, and the copy in TCRdb shows in-frame clones only, minus some. The data show 11,000 to 15,000 clones, approximately 80% seen once. CDR1 MRHNA and CDR2 SNTAGT come from the germline V gene. Trimming cost V 3 bases and J 10 bases; bases outside gene matches: 3. This CDR3 spans 14 amino acids. The chain is built from TRBV6-4 and TRBJ1-6; 10 bases are a match to TRBD1. This TCR was sampled from an adult with Crohn's disease. The sequenced material came from ileal tissue. CDR3 amino acids: CASSDKTGGSPLHF. The CDR3 coding sequence is TGTGCCAGCAGTGATAAGACAGGGGGCTCACCCCTCCACTTT.